These T cell receptor beta chains were read from a single sample in a study of graft-versus-host responses after intestinal transplantation. Method: immunoSEQ multiplex PCR; TCRdb's copy keeps in-frame clones and lacks some. The repertoire holds about 130,000 clones, with roughly 91% as singletons. Their recognized antigens are unknown. The sequencing here drew on unstimulated CD4+ T cells sorted from spleen or lymph node cells, taken before intestinal transplant. Receptors originate from a human donor who received an intestinal transplant. The CDR3 runs from the conserved cysteine through the conserved F or W. D genes are given only for firm matches. Size values are once, few and many counts, or a class for expanded clones, and some rows have none.

>TRBD1|TRBJ2-5|-|TRBV11-1
CASSPGTGKEETQYF
TGTGCCAGCAGCCCCGGGACAGGGAAAGAAGAGACCCAGTACTTC
>-|TRBJ1-3|-|TRBV6-4
CASRTPGAGNTIYF
TGTGCCAGCAGGACGCCGGGGGCTGGAAACACCATATATTTT
>TRBD2|TRBJ2-1|-|TRBV18
CASSAIPGGSISNEQFF
TGTGCCAGCTCAGCCATACCGGGGGGAAGTATCAGTAATGAGCAGTTCTTC
>-|TRBJ2-2|once|TRBV4-3
CASSQDRPVAGELFF
TGCGCCAGCAGCCAAGACCGGCCCGTTGCTGGGGAGCTGTTTTTT
>-|TRBJ1-1|-|TRBV6-1
CASSPRTTGLTEAFF
TGTGCCAGCAGTCCTCGCACGACAGGTCTGACTGAAGCTTTCTTT
>TRBD2|TRBJ2-1|-|TRBV30
CARQGTSGVKYNEQFF
TGTGCCCGCCAGGGGACTAGCGGGGTCAAATACAATGAGCAGTTCTTC
>-|TRBJ2-7|-|TRBV7-9
CASSLEAGEQYF
TGTGCCAGCAGCTTAGAGGCAGGAGAGCAGTACTTC
>-|TRBJ2-7|-|TRBV20-1
CSAHRAGEQYF
TGCAGTGCTCACAGAGCGGGCGAGCAGTACTTC
>-|TRBJ1-1|-|TRBV28
CASSPSNTEAFF
TGTGCCAGCAGTCCATCGAACACTGAAGCTTTCTTT
>-|TRBJ2-7|-|TRBV19
CASSTGLDEQYF
TGTGCCAGTAGTACCGGCTTGGACGAGCAGTACTTC
>-|TRBJ2-1|-|TRBV11-2
CARRPGRFLRNEQFF
TGTGCCAGACGACCCGGACGATTCTTACGAAATGAGCAGTTCTTC
>TRBD1|TRBJ2-7|few|TRBV10-3
CAITPGQGLYEQYF
TGTGCCATCACCCCGGGACAGGGCCTCTACGAGCAGTACTTC
>TRBD2|TRBJ2-5|-|TRBV25-1
CASTRTSGGAETQYF
TGTGCCAGCACCCGGACTAGCGGTGGGGCCGAGACCCAGTACTTC
>-|TRBJ1-2|few|TRBV19
CATLVGGGYTF
TGTGCCACCTTAGTGGGCGGTGGCTACACCTTC
>-|TRBJ1-1|once|TRBV19
CASSYSTITPRQVNTEAFF
TGTGCCAGTAGCTATTCCACGATCACCCCGCGACAGGTGAACACTGAAGCTTTCTTT
>-|TRBJ1-3|-|TRBV13
CASSYRQTSGNTIYF
TGTGCCAGCAGCTACCGACAGACCTCTGGAAACACCATATATTTT
>-|TRBJ2-6|-|TRBV28
CASSSVWGSGANVLTF
TGTGCCAGCAGTTCGGTGTGGGGCTCCGGGGCCAACGTCCTGACTTTC
>TRBD1|TRBJ2-7|-|TRBV18
CASSLGTEYEQYF
TGTGCCAGCTCGCTTGGGACAGAATACGAGCAGTACTTC
>-|TRBJ2-7|-|TRBV12-5
CASGPAVASATYEQYF
TGTGCTAGTGGTCCTGCTGTTGCTAGCGCAACCTACGAGCAGTACTTC
>-|TRBJ1-4|-|TRBV18
CASSPLGHPGEKLFF
TGTGCCAGCTCACCACTGGGACACCCCGGGGAAAAACTGTTTTTT
>TRBD2|TRBJ2-5|-|TRBV14
CASSQVVFGGETQYF
TGTGCCAGCAGCCAAGTTGTCTTCGGGGGGGAGACCCAGTACTTC
>-|TRBJ2-3|once|TRBV5-6
CASSLFLTDTQYF
TGTGCCAGCAGCTTATTCCTCACAGATACGCAGTATTTT
>-|TRBJ2-7|-|TRBV30
CAWSVLAGSYEQYF
TGTGCCTGGAGTGTACTGGCGGGCTCCTACGAGCAGTACTTC
>-|TRBJ1-5|-|TRBV4-1
CASSQDGGRGLGQPQHF
TGCGCCAGCAGCCAAGACGGTGGCCGGGGGCTAGGGCAGCCCCAGCATTTT
>-|TRBJ2-7|-|TRBV7-9
CASSLIKAGRRHEQYF
TGTGCCAGCAGCTTAATTAAGGCCGGGAGAAGGCACGAGCAGTACTTC
>TRBD1|TRBJ1-1|-|TRBV28
CASSFRGPTFF
TGTGCCAGCAGTTTCAGGGGGCCGACTTTCTTT
>-|TRBJ1-6|-|TRBV5-8
CASSPGYSPLHF
TGTGCCAGCAGCCCAGGGTATTCACCCCTCCACTTT
>-|TRBJ1-1|-|TRBV30
CACAVQHRSVEAFF
TGTGCCTGTGCCGTTCAGCATAGATCCGTTGAAGCTTTCTTT
>-|TRBJ1-5|-|TRBV4-2
CASSQDTQPQHF
TGTGCCAGCAGCCAAGATACTCAGCCCCAGCATTTT
>-|TRBJ2-4|-|TRBV9
CASSPPPVGKNIQYF
TGTGCCAGCAGCCCCCCCCCGGTCGGCAAAAACATTCAGTACTTC
>TRBD2|TRBJ2-1|-|TRBV7-3
CASSLIPGLAGVNEQFF
TGTGCCAGCAGCTTAATTCCTGGACTAGCGGGGGTCAATGAGCAGTTCTTC
>-|TRBJ2-1|-|TRBV2
CASSDPGVVPNYNEQFF
TGTGCCAGCAGTGACCCGGGCGTAGTTCCGAATTACAATGAGCAGTTCTTC
>TRBD1|TRBJ2-5|-|TRBV7-9
CASTGQGAGGTQYF
TGTGCCAGCACCGGACAGGGGGCTGGGGGGACCCAGTACTTC
>-|TRBJ2-5|-|TRBV9
CASSVGTVVTETQYF
TGTGCCAGCAGCGTAGGGACAGTCGTAACAGAGACCCAGTACTTC
>-|TRBJ2-2|-|TRBV18
CASSPSRGADTGELFF
TGTGCCAGCTCACCATCCCGGGGCGCTGACACCGGGGAGCTGTTTTTT
>TRBD2|TRBJ2-3|-|TRBV7-2
CASSLVGTSGRADTQYF
TGTGCCAGCAGCCTGGTTGGGACTAGCGGGAGGGCAGATACGCAGTATTTT
>-|TRBJ1-2|-|TRBV28
CASSLGQLTNYGYTF
TGTGCCAGCAGTCTTGGACAGCTAACTAACTATGGCTACACCTTC
>-|TRBJ1-2|-|TRBV30
CAWSVTAGQGSGYTF
TGTGCCTGGAGTGTAACCGCGGGGCAGGGCAGTGGCTACACCTTC
>-|TRBJ2-7|-|TRBV7-9
CASSFLGLYEQYF
TGTGCCAGCAGCTTCTTGGGGCTCTACGAGCAGTACTTC
>TRBD2|TRBJ2-1|-|TRBV7-8
CASSAGLAGSQFF
TGTGCCAGCAGCGCCGGACTAGCGGGATCTCAGTTCTTC
>-|TRBJ2-1|-|TRBV18
CALVGDFPPLFPGDEQFF
TGTGCCCTCGTAGGGGATTTTCCCCCCCTGTTCCCTGGCGATGAGCAGTTCTTC